This TCR beta chain came from a study of blood T cell repertoires in COVID-19. The study recruited people aged about 18 to 95 years across approximately 25 US areas. Participants' own reports of clinical history determined their cohort assignment. Original processing methods: Estimation of nucleated cell counts was performed using reference gene primer amplification. Here immunoSEQ multiplex PCR was the method, and the copy in TCRdb shows in-frame clones only, minus some. That table furnishes V, J and clone size, whereas the DNA furnished D and trimming. Of hundreds of thousands of clones listed, almost 85% are singletons. This TCR came from a woman aged 45 to 65 with acute COVID-19. The sample comprised PBMCs or T cells enriched from blood (not recorded which).

CDR3 DNA sequence: TGCAGCGTCTCACAGGGGGCGGGCACTGAAGCTTTCTTT. The encoded protein is CSVSQGAGTEAFF. This chain connects TRBV29-1 to TRBJ1-1, with TRBD1 matching 9 bases. CDR3 length: 13 amino acids. The V segment lost 6 bases and the J segment 4 bases; nucleotides outside the gene matches: 6. CDR1 is SQVTM, CDR2 ANQGSEA, per germline.